Here is one T cell receptor (beta chain) with its context. These data are taken from a study of blood T cells in healthy people across ages. A J-beta primer mix and a sample-barcoded 5' primer were used in a second PCR of about 6 to 12 cycles. TCRdb recomputed calls from the 5' RACE reads with MiXCR, one row per CDR3 protein. The table has roughly 1,500,000 distinct CDR3 sequences, about 32% seen once. The ends were cut back, 3 bases at V and 4 bases at J, with 15 bases in the middle. This CDR3 has 15 amino acids. Germline V gene sequence: CDR1 MGHRA, CDR2 YSYEKL. V is TRBV4-1 and J is TRBJ1-1; D might be TRBD1 (5 bases). The origin of this receptor is a woman aged 30 to 39 in good health. The sample taken for sequencing was blood. CDR3 residues: CASSQDGAGFTEAFF. In nucleotides, the CDR3 is TGCGCCAGCAGCCAGGATGGTGCAGGGTTCACTGAAGCTTTCTTT.